Below are 32 T cell receptor beta chains sequenced from a single sample in a study of vaccination effects on CD4 cells after COVID-19. ViraFEST expansion of antigen-specific CD4+ T cells with viral peptide pools preceded sequencing. Researchers isolated CD4+ T cells once approximately eleven days of culture had elapsed. Vaccine recipients lacked prior SARS-CoV-2 infection and had negative nucleocapsid antibodies. For these TCRs, the target antigens are not known. Some clones are missing from TCRdb's copy, which holds only in-frame ones; the method was immunoSEQ multiplex PCR. The sample has over 55,000 clones, 70% to 85% seen once; the top ten hold roughly 3.5%. Sample: CD4+ T cells from PBMCs cultured with HCoV-OC43 spike peptides, taken before COVID-19 vaccination. Subset: HCoV-OC43 spike overlapping peptide pool stimulation. These receptors all stem from a human donor who received a COVID-19 vaccine.

The chain links TRBV7-8 to TRBJ1-5; TRBD1 aligns across 10 bases. Germline assignment: CDR1 SGHVS and CDR2 FQNEAQ. The J segment lost 5 bases and the V segment lost 1 base, leaving 8 bases of the junction unmatched. This CDR3 has 17 amino acids. The CDR3 nucleotides read TGTGCCAGCAGCTTAGAGTATCCAGGGACAGGGGATCAGCCCCAGCATTTT. It is translated as CASSLEYPGTGDQPQHF.

The chain combines TRBV7-2 with TRBJ2-3, with TRBD2 matching over 10 bases. Germline CDR1 SGHTA, CDR2 FQGNSA. The CDR3 length is 15 residues. V trimming: 3 bases; J trimming: 7 bases; junction bases outside the gene matches: 7. The CDR3 spells CASSLSGGAYYTQYF. CDR3 bases: TGTGCCAGCAGCTTGAGCGGGGGGGCCTATTATACGCAGTATTTT.

The rearrangement uses TRBV5-6 and TRBJ2-7, with TRBD2 matching 7 bases. V lost 6 bases, J lost 6 bases, and 12 bases stayed unmatched. The CDR3 is 14 residues long. Germline V gene data show CDR1 as SGHDT and CDR2 as YYEEEE. CDR3 sequence reads: CASNLGGGSVEQYV. For the CDR3, the DNA is TGTGCCAGCAACCTTGGGGGGGGGTCGGTCGAGCAGTACGTC.

This clone has more than one count but fewer than ten. The chain recombines TRBV6-5 with TRBJ1-4; a possible D gene is TRBD1 (6 bases). Trimming cost V 6 bases and J 8 bases, with 19 bases left between them. This CDR3 is 15 amino acids long. Germline lookup yields CDR1 MNHEY and CDR2 SVGAGI. The CDR3 nucleotides are TGTGCCAGCAGAACAACGACAGGCGGCGTCGAAAAACTGTTTTTT. Its translation is CASRTTTGGVEKLFF.

J is TRBJ1-2 and V is TRBV7-8, with 8 bases identical to TRBD1. After removal of 5 bases from V and 5 bases from J, the junction contained 4 bases not matched to a gene. There are 13 residues in the CDR3. The V gene's germline CDR1 is SGHVS and CDR2 FQNEAQ. The CDR3 DNA reads TGTGCCAGCAGCATGGACAGGGAGTATGGCTACACCTTC. Amino acids: CASSMDREYGYTF.

This chain uses TRBV24-1 with TRBJ1-1, with TRBD1 matching 9 bases. With 5 bases clipped from V and 1 base from J, the junction kept 4 bases outside the gene matches. The CDR3 contains 15 residues. Germline loops: CDR1 KGHDR, CDR2 SFDVKD. The CDR3 DNA is TGTGCCACCAGTGTCGGGACAGGGTGGAACACTGAAGCTTTCTTT. As protein: CATSVGTGWNTEAFF.

The CDR3 is CATSRSNYGYTF. CDR3 nucleotides: TGTGCCACCAGCAGGTCGAATTATGGCTACACCTTC. The chain carries TRBV15 and TRBJ1-2; no reliable D call. This CDR3 region has 12 residues. V lost 3 bases and J lost 5, with 7 bases in between. Germline loops: CDR1 LNHNV, CDR2 YYDKDF (reference sequence).

In its sample, this clone was seen once. The J gene is TRBJ1-1, the V gene TRBV29-1; 9 nucleotides match TRBD1. Germline CDR1 and CDR2: SQVTM and ANQGSEA. This CDR3 is built from 11 residues. V lost 7 bases to trimming and J lost 7 bases; unmatched junction nucleotides: 4. DNA for the CDR3: TGCAGCGGGACGACAGGGGGTGAAGCTTTCTTT. Encoded protein: CSGTTGGEAFF.

The chain joins TRBV19 to TRBJ2-5, with 7 bases lining up with TRBD2. After removal of 0 bases from V and 5 bases from J, the junction contained 12 bases not matched to a gene. The CDR3 extends over 17 amino acids. Germline V gives CDR1 LNHDA, CDR2 SQIVND (reference sequence). As DNA, the CDR3 is TGTGCCAGTAGTATAGATCGGCTCCGGGGAGGGTTGGAGACCCAGTACTTC. This sequence encodes CASSIDRLRGGLETQYF.

In its sample, this clone was seen a few times. This sequence joins TRBV12-3 or TRBV12-4 and TRBJ1-2; no clear D gene. CDR3 length equals 11 residues. Trimming cost V 3 bases and J 4 bases, with 3 bases left between them. CDR3 coding DNA: TGTGCCAGCAGTTTCTTCTATGGCTACACCTTC. Encoded protein: CASSFFYGYTF.

Concerning this clone: A read error may account for a junction end that differs from germline. Other nucleotide sequences from this sample produce the same CDR3. The chain employs TRBV11-2 and TRBJ1-2; D perhaps matches TRBD1 (5 bases). Germline V CDR1 and CDR2: SGHAT, FQNNGV. This CDR3 has 15 residues. The CDR3 spells CASSFAQGVNYGYTF. CDR3 bases: TGTGCCAGCTCGTTCGCCCAGGGCGTTAACTATGGTTACACCTTC.

The sample holds a few counts of this clone. The V gene is TRBV5-1, the J gene TRBJ2-2; the D is unclear. CDR1 is SGHRS, CDR2 YFSETQ, per germline. CDR3 size: 14 residues. Trimming removed 4 bases at V and 3 bases at J, with 10 bases between. CDR3 loop: CASSPSPHTGELFF. The DNA for the CDR3 is TGCGCCAGCAGCCCTTCTCCACACACCGGGGAGCTGTTTTTT.

J is TRBJ2-5 and V is TRBV7-2; possible D gene TRBD1, 5 bases. CDR1 is SGHTA, CDR2 FQGNSA, per germline. This CDR3 spans 16 amino acids. V was trimmed by 2 bases and J by 4 bases, leaving 17 bases between them. CDR3: CASSLMGRAISETQYF. The CDR3 DNA reads TGTGCCAGCAGCTTAATGGGGCGAGCCATATCAGAGACCCAGTACTTC.

The count of this clone is one. The chain uses TRBV21-1 and TRBJ2-1; the DNA was not used to check the table's D call, TRBD2. TRBV21-1 is a pseudogene segment. There are 17 residues in the CDR3. In nucleotides, the CDR3 is TGTGCCAGCAGCAAAAAACCTGGGGAGAGCTCCTACAATGAGCAGTTCTTC. Encoded protein: CASSKKPGESSYNEQFF.

V and J are TRBV3-1 (or the pseudogene TRBV3-2) and TRBJ2-7; D is perhaps TRBD2 (6 bases). This CDR3 comprises 13 residues. Germline V gene data show CDR1 as LGHDT and CDR2 as YNNKEL (reference sequence). CDR3 sequence (DNA): TGTGCCAGCAGCCAAGTTCCCGGGACGGGGAGGAACGTC. It specifies CASSQVPGTGRNV.

The chain is built from TRBV9 and TRBJ1-6; D may be TRBD1 (5 bases). This CDR3 spans 14 amino acids. The V end lost 2 bases, the J end lost 9 bases, and 12 bases lay between the germline ends. Germline CDR1 reads SGDLS; CDR2 reads YYNGEE. CDR3 amino acids: CASSVAGIGSPLHF. CDR3 sequence (DNA): TGTGCCAGCAGCGTGGCAGGGATTGGTTCACCCCTCCACTTT.

For the CDR3, the DNA is TGTGCCAGCAGTCTGGGAGGGACAGGGGGCCCGATCTACACCTTC. It translates to CASSLGGTGGPIYTF. The V gene is TRBV5-8, the J gene TRBJ1-2; 12 nucleotides match TRBD1. CDR3 length: 15 amino acids. Trimming at V came to 5 bases and at J to 10 bases, leaving 12 bases not matched to a gene. The germline gives CDR1 SGHTS, CDR2 YDEGEE.

The V gene is TRBV24-1, the J gene TRBJ2-1; 8 positions agree with TRBD2. The CDR3 length is 16 residues. The junction had 4 bases not matched to a gene; V was cut back by 4 bases and J by 0 bases. Germline V gene lookup returns CDR1 KGHDR and CDR2 SFDVKD. The CDR3 is CATSDASGSSYNEQFF. The CDR3 DNA reads TGTGCCACCAGTGACGCGAGCGGGAGCTCCTACAATGAGCAGTTCTTC.

This clone has just one count. The chain employs TRBV15 and TRBJ1-2; the D is unclear. Germline lookup yields CDR1 LNHNV and CDR2 YYDKDF (reference sequence). Trimming stripped 4 bases from V and 0 bases from J, with 12 bases between. This CDR3 has 15 amino acids. CDR3 sequence: CATSKKTTANYGYTF. The CDR3 DNA reads as TGTGCCACCAGCAAAAAAACGACTGCTAACTATGGCTACACCTTC.

The chain links TRBV20-1 to TRBJ1-1, with 10 bases aligning to TRBD1. Germline CDR1 DFQATT, CDR2 SNEGSKA (reference sequence). The CDR3 is 13 residues long. With V trimmed by 3 bases and J by 5 bases, 3 bases remained unmatched. CDR3 residues: CSASWDRGTEAFF. The DNA for the CDR3 is TGCAGTGCTAGTTGGGACAGGGGAACTGAAGCTTTCTTT.

In this sample, this clone turned up a few times. V is TRBV19 and J is TRBJ1-1; tentatively, D is TRBD1 (6 bases). There are 11 residues in the CDR3. V lost 5 bases, J lost 10 bases, and 11 bases lay in between. In germline, CDR1 is LNHDA, CDR2 SQIVND (reference sequence). In nucleotides, the CDR3 is TGTGCCAGTAGTTTGGGGGCATCAGCTTTCTTT. Translating it yields CASSLGASAFF.

This rearrangement joins TRBV6-2 or TRBV6-3 to TRBJ1-6; a possible D gene is TRBD1 (6 bases). V lost 2 bases to trimming and J lost 1 base, with 12 bases between them. This CDR3 is 17 amino acids long. Germline assignment: CDR1 MNHEY and CDR2 SVGEGT. The CDR3 is CASSYDGGSSYNSPLHF. CDR3 bases: TGTGCCAGCAGTTACGATGGGGGCTCATCCTATAATTCACCCCTCCACTTT.

The chain is built from TRBV6-5 and TRBJ2-5; 8 bases match TRBD1. The germline V gene has CDR1 MNHEY and CDR2 SVGAGI. V shed 4 bases, J shed 2 bases, and the junction held 6 bases outside the gene matches. The length of the CDR3 is 15 residues. The CDR3 DNA sequence: TGTGCCAGCAGTTTTCAAACAGGGGGGCAAGAGACCCAGTACTTC. Amino acids: CASSFQTGGQETQYF.

The V and J genes are TRBV10-3 and TRBJ2-3; tentatively, D is TRBD1 (7 bases). The CDR3 has 12 residues. The V and J ends lost 8 bases and 4 bases respectively, with 10 bases between them. Germline V gene lookup returns CDR1 ENHRY and CDR2 SYGVKD. The CDR3: CAIAGQPDTQYF. The CDR3 DNA follows: TGTGCCATCGCGGGACAGCCAGATACGCAGTATTTT.

The table lists this clone with a few counts. This chain uses TRBV5-4 with TRBJ2-2; D could derive from TRBD1 or TRBD2 (5 bases each). V lost 4 bases and J 4 bases, leaving 17 bases between the germline ends. CDR1 and CDR2 (germline): SGHNT, YYREEE (reference sequence). The CDR3 covers 16 residues. The CDR3 DNA reads TGTGCCAGCAGCCCCACGGCAGGGACGACCACCGGGGAGCTGTTTTTT. This gives the protein CASSPTAGTTTGELFF.

The count of this clone is one. V usage is TRBV6-5 and J usage is TRBJ2-1, with D unresolved. The CDR3 loop spans 15 amino acids. Germline assignment: CDR1 MNHEY and CDR2 SVGAGI. V was shortened by 5 bases and J by 5 bases, with 16 bases between the two germline ends. In DNA form, the CDR3 reads TGTGCCAGCAGTCCCTCTGGCTACTACGACAATGAGCAGTTCTTC. This codes for CASSPSGYYDNEQFF.

V and J are TRBV5-8 and TRBJ2-3; TRBD2 might be the D (7 bases). The CDR3 totals 15 residues. V lost 5 bases and J 2 bases, leaving 15 bases between the germline ends. Germline V lookup: CDR1 SGHTS, CDR2 YDEGEE. In DNA, the CDR3 is TGTGCCAGCAGACCCCGGGGGGCACTCACAGATACGCAGTATTTT. Encoded protein: CASRPRGALTDTQYF.

The chain is built from TRBV6-2 or TRBV6-3 and TRBJ1-1; no reliable D call. Trimming stripped 6 bases from V and 7 bases from J, with 12 bases between. The CDR3 loop spans 12 amino acids. Germline assignment: CDR1 MNHEY and CDR2 SVGEGT. The CDR3 is CASSLREFEAFF. CDR3 DNA: TGTGCCAGCAGCCTCCGGGAGTTTGAAGCTTTCTTT.

This clone was counted only a few times. V is TRBV19 and J is TRBJ1-5, with 11 nucleotides matching TRBD1. This CDR3 has 15 residues. Germline V lookup: CDR1 LNHDA, CDR2 SQIVND (reference sequence). Trimming removed 1 base from V and 6 bases from J; junction bases left unmatched: 2. CDR3 amino acids: CASSIVGTGGQPQHF. CDR3 coding DNA: TGTGCCAGTAGTATAGTAGGGACAGGGGGTCAGCCCCAGCATTTT.

The chain combines TRBV7-2 with TRBJ2-3; 8 bases match TRBD1. Unmatched junction bases numbered 8, after V lost 4 bases and J lost 8 bases. Germline V gene data show CDR1 as SGHTA and CDR2 as FQGNSA. The CDR3 is made up of 14 amino acids. This CDR3 reads CASSSGGPVGTQYF. The CDR3 coding sequence is TGTGCCAGCAGCTCAGGGGGCCCAGTAGGTACGCAGTATTTT.

The J gene is TRBJ2-7, the V gene TRBV7-9; D is uncertain. The V end was cut by 2 bases, the J end by 7 bases, with 9 bases between. Germline loops: CDR1 SEHNR, CDR2 FQNEAQ (reference sequence). The CDR3 runs to 12 residues. The CDR3 is CASSLSGGEQYV. The DNA of the CDR3 is TGTGCCAGCAGCTTATCTGGTGGGGAGCAGTACGTC.

The chain couples TRBV7-8 to TRBJ2-2; D is unresolved. Germline V CDR1 and CDR2: SGHVS, FQNEAQ. Trimming removed 2 bases from V and 7 bases from J, with 11 bases in between. CDR3 length equals 14 residues. The CDR3 spells CASSLRQNGGELFF. CDR3 DNA sequence: TGTGCCAGCAGCTTACGGCAAAATGGCGGGGAGCTGTTTTTT.